This is a list of T cell receptor beta chains from one sample in a study of cytotoxic CD8 clonotypes in ibrutinib-treated CLL. This table comes from immunoSEQ multiplex PCR, and its TCRdb copy is limited to in-frame clones, with some not included. This table has roughly 56,000 clones, more than 70% appearing once. Sequencing was performed on PBMCs, taken after 12 months of ibrutinib treatment. Receptors originate from a human donor with chronic lymphocytic leukemia. The CDR3 runs from the conserved cysteine through the conserved F or W. The D gene is left open where the match is weak. Some rows mark clone size as missing; the rest say once, few, many or name a class of expanded clone.

j_gene | d_gene | abundance | v_gene | CDR3aa | CDR3nt
TRBJ2-1 | TRBD1 | - | TRBV14 | CASSHMGQGGDEQFF | TGTGCCAGCAGCCACATGGGACAGGGAGGGGATGAGCAGTTCTTC
TRBJ1-3 | - | - | TRBV19 | CASRGAGGNTIYF | TGTGCCAGTAGGGGGGCAGGAGGAAACACCATATATTTT
TRBJ2-1 | TRBD2 | few | TRBV27 | CASSESPGLAGANEQFF | TGTGCCAGCAGTGAGTCTCCGGGACTAGCGGGAGCCAATGAGCAGTTCTTC
TRBJ1-3 | TRBD1 | - | TRBV29-1 | CSVGDSGNTIYF | TGCAGCGTTGGGGACAGCGGAAACACCATATATTTT
TRBJ2-3 | TRBD1 | - | TRBV7-3 | CASSPGTGEADTQYF | TGTGCCAGCAGCCCCGGGACAGGGGAAGCAGATACGCAGTATTTT
TRBJ1-3 | - | few | TRBV2 | CASSQRQASSGNTIYF | TGTGCCAGCAGTCAGAGACAGGCTAGCTCTGGAAACACCATATATTTT
TRBJ1-1 | - | - | TRBV10-3 | CAISDRNVGGGNEAFF | TGTGCCATCAGTGATCGGAACGTAGGGGGAGGCAATGAAGCTTTCTTT
TRBJ2-5 | TRBD2 | - | TRBV27 | CASSHQPGLAGRETQYF | TGTGCCAGCAGTCACCAACCGGGACTAGCGGGACGGGAGACCCAGTACTTC
TRBJ2-5 | - | - | TRBV7-3 | CASSLIPGNQETQYF | TGTGCCAGCAGCTTAATCCCGGGGAACCAAGAGACCCAGTACTTC
TRBJ2-1 | - | few | TRBV18 | CASSPGVWGDEQFF | TGTGCCAGCTCGCCGGGAGTGTGGGGCGATGAGCAGTTCTTC
TRBJ2-2 | TRBD2 | - | TRBV7-3 | CASSLNPAGGPLTGELFF | TGTGCCAGCAGCTTAAATCCAGCGGGAGGACCACTCACCGGGGAGCTGTTTTTT
TRBJ2-1 | - | - | TRBV29-1 | CSVTRDNNEQFF | TGCAGCGTTACCCGGGACAATAATGAGCAGTTCTTC
TRBJ2-4 | - | few | TRBV2 | CASSVDPTERLAKNIQYF | TGTGCCAGCAGTGTCGATCCAACCGAACGACTAGCCAAAAACATTCAGTACTTC
TRBJ2-6 | - | - | TRBV18 | CASSPLASSSGANVLTF | TGTGCCAGCTCACCACTGGCGTCCAGCTCTGGGGCCAACGTCCTGACTTTC
TRBJ1-4 | - | - | TRBV15 | CATSALGATNEKLFF | TGTGCCACCAGCGCCTTGGGGGCAACTAATGAAAAACTGTTTTTT
TRBJ2-5 | TRBD2 | - | TRBV27 | CASSFLAGAHQTQYF | TGTGCCAGCAGTTTTCTAGCGGGAGCCCATCAGACCCAGTACTTC
TRBJ2-7 | TRBD1 | - | TRBV7-2 | CASSSRGQGALYEQYF | TGTGCCAGCAGTTCACGAGGACAGGGGGCTCTTTACGAGCAGTACTTC
TRBJ2-2 | - | - | TRBV7-6 | CASSFGQTNTGELFF | TGTGCCAGCAGCTTCGGGCAGACGAACACCGGGGAGCTGTTTTTT
TRBJ1-5 | TRBD1 | - | TRBV30 | CAWSKTGNNQPQHF | TGTGCCTGGAGCAAGACAGGGAACAATCAGCCCCAGCATTTT
TRBJ2-1 | - | - | TRBV6-5 | CASSYLSTSSNEQFF | TGTGCCAGCAGTTACCTCTCGACATCGTCCAATGAGCAGTTCTTC
TRBJ1-6 | - | - | TRBV30 | CAWSGQFATLHF | TGTGCCTGGAGTGGTCAATTTGCCACCCTCCACTTT
TRBJ1-5 | - | - | TRBV4-1 | CASSQVSGDQPQHF | TGCGCCAGCAGCCAAGTGTCAGGGGATCAGCCCCAGCATTTT
TRBJ2-7 | TRBD2 | - | TRBV18 | CASSLTSGSQEQYF | TGTGCCAGCTCATTGACTAGCGGGAGTCAGGAGCAGTACTTC
TRBJ2-1 | TRBD1 | - | TRBV18 | CASSPERLGQANNEQFF | TGTGCCAGCTCACCTGAGAGACTCGGACAGGCGAACAATGAGCAGTTCTTC
TRBJ2-7 | TRBD2 | - | TRBV6-1 | CASSEWGLAEYEQYF | TGTGCCAGCAGTGAATGGGGACTAGCGGAGTACGAGCAGTACTTC
TRBJ2-7 | - | few | TRBV11-2 | CASSSQWGNEQYF | TGTGCCAGCAGCTCCCAGTGGGGGAACGAGCAGTACTTC
TRBJ1-1 | - | - | TRBV7-8 | CASSDRARTEAFF | TGTGCCAGCAGCGACCGGGCGAGGACTGAAGCTTTCTTT
TRBJ2-5 | TRBD1 | - | TRBV5-6 | CASSLLDGTGQETQYF | TGTGCCAGCAGCCTTCTGGATGGGACAGGCCAAGAGACCCAGTACTTC
TRBJ2-2 | - | - | TRBV9 | CASSVDLNTGELFF | TGTGCCAGCAGCGTAGACTTAAACACCGGGGAGCTGTTTTTT
TRBJ1-4 | - | - | TRBV20-1 | CSATTNEKLFF | TGCAGTGCCACCACTAATGAAAAACTGTTTTTT
TRBJ2-3 | TRBD2 | - | TRBV19 | CASSLSGRADTQYF | TGTGCCAGTAGCTTAAGCGGGAGGGCTGATACGCAGTATTTT
TRBJ2-1 | TRBD2 | - | TRBV7-6 | CASSLPSSGTSAYNEQFF | TGTGCCAGCAGCTTACCATCCTCCGGGACTAGCGCTTACAATGAGCAGTTCTTC
TRBJ1-1 | - | few | TRBV19 | CASSATGNWDTEAFF | TGTGCCAGTAGTGCAACAGGAAATTGGGACACTGAAGCTTTCTTT
TRBJ2-7 | - | - | TRBV2 | CASSFDRAYEQYF | TGTGCCAGCAGTTTCGACCGAGCCTACGAGCAGTACTTC
TRBJ2-6 | TRBD1 | - | TRBV14 | CASSQLTGTGANVLTF | TGTGCCAGCAGCCAATTGACAGGGACTGGGGCCAACGTCCTGACTTTC
TRBJ2-1 | - | - | TRBV9 | CASSVGVGRGSYNEQFF | TGTGCCAGCAGCGTAGGAGTAGGACGGGGCTCCTACAATGAGCAGTTCTTC
TRBJ2-5 | - | - | TRBV9 | CASSVNPGPEGETQYF | TGTGCCAGCAGCGTGAACCCGGGACCGGAGGGGGAGACCCAGTACTTC
TRBJ2-3 | TRBD1 | once | TRBV9 | CASSVDRGVTDTQYF | TGTGCCAGCAGCGTTGACAGGGGGGTCACAGATACGCAGTATTTT
TRBJ2-7 | TRBD1 | - | TRBV19 | CASSLDRPYYSYEQYF | TGTGCCAGTAGTTTGGACAGGCCCTACTACTCCTACGAGCAGTACTTC
TRBJ2-6 | - | few | TRBV19 | CASGANVLTF | TGTGCCAGTGGAGCCAACGTCCTGACTTTC
TRBJ2-7 | - | - | TRBV5-4 | CASNSPVNDEQYF | TGTGCCAGCAACTCCCCGGTAAATGACGAGCAGTACTTC